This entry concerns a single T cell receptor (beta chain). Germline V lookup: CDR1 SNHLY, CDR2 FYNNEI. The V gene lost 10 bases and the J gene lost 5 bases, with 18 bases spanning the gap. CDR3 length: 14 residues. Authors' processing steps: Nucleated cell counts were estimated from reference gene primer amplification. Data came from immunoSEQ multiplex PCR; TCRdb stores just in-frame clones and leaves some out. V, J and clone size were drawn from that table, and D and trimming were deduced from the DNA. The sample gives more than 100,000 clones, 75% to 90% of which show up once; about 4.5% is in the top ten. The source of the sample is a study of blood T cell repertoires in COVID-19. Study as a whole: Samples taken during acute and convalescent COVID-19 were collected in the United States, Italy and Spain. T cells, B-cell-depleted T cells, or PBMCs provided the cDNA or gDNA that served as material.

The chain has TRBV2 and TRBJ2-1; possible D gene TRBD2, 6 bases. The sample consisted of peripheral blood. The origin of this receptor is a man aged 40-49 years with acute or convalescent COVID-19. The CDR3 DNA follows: TGTGCCACCACGGCAACGCGGGGACACAATGAGCAGTTCTTC. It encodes CATTATRGHNEQFF.